The 21 T cell receptor beta chains given below trace back to one sample, sequenced in a study of T cell repertoires in cytomegalovirus infection. MiXCR, run by TCRdb on the reads, gives a single entry per CDR3 protein. Of hundreds of thousands of distinct CDR3 sequences listed, 32% are singletons. Their antigen targets remain unknown. The sequenced sample was cultured CD8+ T cells from PBMCs, obtained from culture after CMV antigen stimulation. These TCRs come from a human donor in good health (CMV status not recorded). Some clones in this sample may be carry-over from other donors' samples.

V gene TRBV5-6 combines with J gene TRBJ2-5; possibly TRBD1 for D (5 bases). There are 14 residues in the CDR3. Trimming took 6 bases from V and 5 from J, leaving 17 bases between them. Germline V gives CDR1 SGHDT, CDR2 YYEEEE. CDR3 protein: CASNQIGAQETQYF. CDR3 nucleotide sequence: TGTGCCAGCAACCAGATAGGGGCTCAGGAGACCCAGTACTTC.

This clonotype was counted between two and nine times. V is TRBV5-6 and J is TRBJ2-7, with 8 bases identical to TRBD1. Germline V CDR1 and CDR2: SGHDT, YYEEEE. The CDR3 is 16 amino acids. Trimming cost V 0 bases and J 3 bases; bases outside gene matches: 8. As DNA, the CDR3 is TGTGCCAGCAGCTTGGGAACCGGGACAGGTTACTACGAGCAGTACTTC. Translated: CASSLGTGTGYYEQYF.

This clonotype has a handful of counts. The rearrangement joins TRBV7-9 to TRBJ2-1; no reliable D call. The length of the CDR3 is 16 residues. CDR1 is SEHNR and CDR2 is FQNEAQ in the germline V gene (reference sequence). V lost 1 base to trimming and J lost 0 bases, with 10 bases between them. This CDR3 is CASSLDGRSSYNEQFF. Written as DNA, the CDR3 is TGTGCCAGCAGCTTAGATGGCCGAAGCTCCTACAATGAGCAGTTCTTC.

The chain links TRBV29-1 to TRBJ1-3, with D unresolved. V shed 5 bases and J shed 4 bases, with 15 bases lying between them. This CDR3 region has 14 residues. The germline CDR1 and CDR2 sequences are SQVTM and ANQGSEA. CDR3 DNA: TGCAGCGTTTTTACCTTTGATCAGGGAAACACCATATATTTT. It is translated as CSVFTFDQGNTIYF. The full variable domain, in which reference TRBV29-1 and TRBJ1-3 provide the parts outside the CDR3, is SAVISQKPSRDICQRGTSLTIQCQVDSQVTMMFWYRQQPGQSLTLIATANQGSEATYESGFVIDKFPISRPNLTFSTLTVSNMSPEDSSIYLCSVFTFDQGNTIYFGEGSWLTVV.

Comment on this clonotype: With a much larger clone just one base away, this may be a read error. J is TRBJ2-3 and V is TRBV7-6; 9 positions agree with TRBD1. The CDR3 totals 17 residues. Germline V lookup: CDR1 SGHVS, CDR2 FNYEAQ. V was pared by 0 bases and J by 2 bases, with 6 bases of the junction left unmatched. This chain's CDR3 is CASSLARTGAYTDTQYF. The CDR3 DNA reads TGTGCCAGCAGCTTAGCAAGGACAGGGGCCTACACAGATACGCAGTATTTT.

This clonotype has a handful of counts. The genes are TRBV20-1 and TRBJ1-2, with TRBD1 matching over 7 bases. This CDR3 region has 15 residues. The germline V gene has CDR1 DFQATT and CDR2 SNEGSKA (reference sequence). Unmatched junction bases numbered 11, after V lost 5 bases and J lost 2 bases. CDR3 residues: CSAESPGTVNYGYTF. CDR3 nucleotide sequence: TGCAGTGCTGAGTCTCCCGGGACAGTAAACTATGGCTACACCTTC.

The chain combines TRBV29-1 with TRBJ2-2; D is perhaps TRBD1 (5 bases). V was shortened by 7 bases and J by 5 bases, with 8 bases between the two germline ends. Germline-derived CDR1 and CDR2 are SQVTM and ANQGSEA. This CDR3 region has 11 residues. CDR3 nucleotides: TGCAGCGGACAGAAAACCGGGGAGCTGTTTTTT. Amino acids: CSGQKTGELFF.

The DNA of the CDR3 is TGTGCCAGCCTCGGTATGGCGAGCAATCAGCCCCAGCATTTT. It codes for CASLGMASNQPQHF. The rearrangement uses TRBV28 and TRBJ1-5; D remains ambiguous. CDR1 MDHEN and CDR2 SYDVKM come from the germline V gene. The CDR3 runs 14 residues. Trimming removed 8 bases at V and 1 base at J, with 12 bases between.

This clonotype was observed a single time. This may be a read error: a much more frequent sequence differs by one nucleotide. V gene TRBV12-3 or TRBV12-4 combines with J gene TRBJ2-3; D call uncertain. CDR3 length equals 13 residues. CDR3 nucleotides: TGTGCCAGCAGTTTTAACCCCACAGAGACGCAGTATTTT. It yields the protein CASSFNPTETQYF.

This clonotype turned up a few times. The chain couples TRBV10-3 to TRBJ1-5, with no clear D. Germline lookup yields CDR1 ENHRY and CDR2 SYGVKD. Trimming left V 0 bases short and J 1 base short, with 16 bases between. This CDR3 region has 18 residues. CDR3 sequence: CAISESGERRGSNQPQHF. Written as DNA, the CDR3 is TGTGCCATCAGTGAGTCGGGCGAGAGGCGAGGAAGCAATCAGCCCCAGCATTTT.

There are a few counts of this clonotype. The chain carries TRBV20-1 and TRBJ2-7; 9 bases map to TRBD1. The V gene end was trimmed by 6 bases and the J gene end by 6 bases; junction bases not matched to a gene: 3. Germline assignment: CDR1 DFQATT and CDR2 SNEGSKA (reference sequence). The CDR3 contains 11 residues. CDR3 nucleotides: TGCAGTGCAACGACAGGGGGCGAGCAGTACGTC. Translated: CSATTGGEQYV.

Many counts were recorded for this clonotype. This chain connects TRBV7-6 to TRBJ2-3; no definite D call. Trimming cost V 2 bases and J 0 bases, with 9 bases left between them. This CDR3 is built from 15 residues. Germline CDR1 is SGHVS and CDR2 is FNYEAQ. The CDR3, as DNA: TGTGCCAGCAGCTTACGGTCCATCAGCACAGATACGCAGTATTTT. Translated, it gives CASSLRSISTDTQYF.

This clonotype was detected only a few times. The V call is TRBV5-4, the J call TRBJ2-3, with TRBD2 matching over 13 bases. Trimming cost V 3 bases and J 4 bases; bases outside gene matches: 5. The CDR3 runs 16 residues. The germline V gene encodes CDR1 SGHNT and CDR2 YYREEE (reference sequence). The CDR3 here is CASSSMGLAGSDTQYF. Here the CDR3 DNA reads TGTGCCAGCAGCTCAATGGGACTAGCGGGGTCAGATACGCAGTATTTT.

This clonotype was counted between two and nine times. The CDR3: CSPSDLAGGRTGELFF. For the CDR3, the DNA is TGCAGTCCTTCAGATCTAGCGGGGGGGCGTACCGGGGAGCTGTTTTTT. The V gene is TRBV20-1, the J gene TRBJ2-2, with TRBD2 matching 12 bases. The V and J ends lost 8 bases and 5 bases, in that order; junction bases with no gene match: 12. The CDR3 extends over 16 amino acids. Germline V gene data show CDR1 as DFQATT and CDR2 as SNEGSKA (reference sequence).

This chain joins TRBV6-5 and TRBJ2-2; TRBD1 matches 7 bases. The CDR3 spans 14 residues. V dropped 2 bases and J dropped 5; count of bases not matched to a gene: 2. The germline CDR1 and CDR2 sequences are MNHEY and SVGAGI. This CDR3 reads CASSYDRATGELFF. The CDR3, as DNA: TGTGCCAGCAGTTACGACAGGGCGACCGGGGAGCTGTTTTTT.

The V and J genes are TRBV7-9 and TRBJ1-6, with 10 bases lining up with TRBD1. Germline V gives CDR1 SEHNR, CDR2 FQNEAQ (reference sequence). This CDR3 is built from 16 residues. The J segment lost 8 bases and the V segment lost 4 bases, leaving 8 bases of the junction unmatched. CDR3 residues: CASSSPGQGLYSPLHF. CDR3 bases: TGTGCCAGCAGCTCACCGGGACAGGGGCTCTATTCACCCCTCCACTTT.

The table lists this clonotype with many counts. The chain uses TRBV6-1 and TRBJ2-6, with D possibly matching TRBD1 (6 bases). V gave up 6 bases and J gave up 2 bases, with 11 bases separating them. Looked up from germline, CDR1 is MNHNS and CDR2 is SASEGT. This CDR3 is 15 amino acids long. The CDR3 nucleotides read TGTGCCAGCAGCCCACAGGGTACTGGGGCCAACGTCCTGACTTTC. Translation gives CASSPQGTGANVLTF.

This clonotype was seen more than once but under ten times. V and J are TRBV9 and TRBJ1-3; D gene unclear. CDR3 size: 15 residues. In germline, CDR1 is SGDLS, CDR2 YYNGEE. The V and J ends lost 0 bases and 4 bases respectively, with 11 bases between them. As DNA, the CDR3 is TGTGCCAGCAGCGTAGAAGGAGGTGCGGGAAACACCATATATTTT. As protein: CASSVEGGAGNTIYF.

V and J are TRBV10-3 and TRBJ1-2, with 8 bases matching TRBD1. The CDR3 has 13 amino acids. The V gene's germline CDR1 is ENHRY and CDR2 SYGVKD. V shed 2 bases, J shed 13 bases, and the junction held 9 bases outside the gene matches. The CDR3 DNA is TGTGCCATCAGTGAGGCCACAGGGGGAGAGTCCACCTTC. Translation: CAISEATGGESTF.

Note on this clonotype: One end of the junction fails to match germline, which may point to a read error. The rearrangement links TRBV14 to TRBJ2-7; TRBD2 is a possible D gene (5 bases). From germline, CDR1 is SGHDN and CDR2 FVKESK. This CDR3 is built from 13 residues. In DNA, the CDR3 is TGTGCCAGCAGCCAAGAACTAGGCCACGAGAAGTACTTC. This codes for CASSQELGHEKYF.

This clonotype came up a few times. This chain's CDR3 is CASSLTTGGFPLFF. CDR3 DNA: TGTGCCAGCAGCTTGACGACAGGGGGCTTTCCATTGTTCTTC. The chain couples TRBV5-6 to TRBJ2-1; 10 bases fit TRBD1. CDR1 and CDR2 (germline): SGHDT, YYEEEE. This CDR3 is 14 amino acids long. The V and J ends lost 1 base and 15 bases, in that order; junction bases with no gene match: 10.